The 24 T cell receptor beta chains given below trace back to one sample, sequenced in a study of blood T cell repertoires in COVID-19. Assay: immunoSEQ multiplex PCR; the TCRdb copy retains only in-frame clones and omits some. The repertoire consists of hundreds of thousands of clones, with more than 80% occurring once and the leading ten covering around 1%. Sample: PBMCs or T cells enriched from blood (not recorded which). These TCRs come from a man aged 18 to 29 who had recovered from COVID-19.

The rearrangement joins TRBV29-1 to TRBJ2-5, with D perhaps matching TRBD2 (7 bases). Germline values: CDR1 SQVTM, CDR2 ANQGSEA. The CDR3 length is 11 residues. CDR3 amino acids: CGAGEGETQYF. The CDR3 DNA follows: TGCGGAGCAGGGGAGGGAGAGACCCAGTACTTC.

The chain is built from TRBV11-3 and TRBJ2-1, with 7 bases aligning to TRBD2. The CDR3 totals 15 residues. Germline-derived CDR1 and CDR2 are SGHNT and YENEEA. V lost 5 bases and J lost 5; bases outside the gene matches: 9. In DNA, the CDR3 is TGTGCCAGCAGCCGAGGTTTTCGGGGGGACAATGAGCAGTTCTTC. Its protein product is CASSRGFRGDNEQFF.

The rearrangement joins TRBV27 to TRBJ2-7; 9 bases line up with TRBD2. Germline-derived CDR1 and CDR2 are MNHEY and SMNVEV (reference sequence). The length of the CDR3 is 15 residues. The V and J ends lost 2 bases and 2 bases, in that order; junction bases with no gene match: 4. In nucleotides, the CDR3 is TGTGCCAGCAGTTTAGCGGGAGGGCCTACCTACGAGCAGTACTTC. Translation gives CASSLAGGPTYEQYF.

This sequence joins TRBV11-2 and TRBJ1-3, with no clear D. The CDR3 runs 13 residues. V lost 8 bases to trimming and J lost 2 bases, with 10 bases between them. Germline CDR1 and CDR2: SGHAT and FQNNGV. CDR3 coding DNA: TGTGCCAGCGCCCAGGATACTGGAAACACCATATATTTT. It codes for CASAQDTGNTIYF. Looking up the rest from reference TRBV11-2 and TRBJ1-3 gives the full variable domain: EAGVAQSPRYKIIEKRQSVAFWCNPISGHATLYWYQQILGQGPKLLIQFQNNGVVDDSQLPKDRFSAERLKGVDSTLKIQPAKLEDSAVYLCASAQDTGNTIYFGEGSWLTVV.

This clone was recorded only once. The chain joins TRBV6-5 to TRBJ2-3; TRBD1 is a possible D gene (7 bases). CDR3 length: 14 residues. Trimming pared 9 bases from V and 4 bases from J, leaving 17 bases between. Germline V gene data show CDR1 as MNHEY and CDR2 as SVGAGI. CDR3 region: CARGPGGSADTQYF. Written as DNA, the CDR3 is TGTGCCAGGGGACCAGGGGGGAGCGCAGATACGCAGTATTTT.

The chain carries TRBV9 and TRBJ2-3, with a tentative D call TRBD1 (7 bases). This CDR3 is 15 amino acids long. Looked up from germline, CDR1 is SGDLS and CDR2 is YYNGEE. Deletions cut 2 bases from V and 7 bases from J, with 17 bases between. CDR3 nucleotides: TGTGCCAGCAGCGTTGGTGGACAGGCGGGGAATACGCAGTATTTT. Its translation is CASSVGGQAGNTQYF.

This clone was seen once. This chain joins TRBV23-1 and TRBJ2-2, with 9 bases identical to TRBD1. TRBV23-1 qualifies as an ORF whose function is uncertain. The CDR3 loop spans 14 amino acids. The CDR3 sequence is CPRRRQGDTGELFF. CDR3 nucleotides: TGCCCCCGCCGGCGACAGGGGGACACCGGGGAGCTGTTTTTT.

CDR3 DNA: TGTGCCAGCAGCTTCAGGCCGGCGAAAGAAAAACTGTTTTTT. Its translation is CASSFRPAKEKLFF. V and J are TRBV11-1 and TRBJ1-4; D remains unclear. CDR1 is SGHAT and CDR2 is FQDESV in the germline V gene (reference sequence). Deletions cut 3 bases from V and 8 bases from J, with 13 bases between. This CDR3 has 14 residues.

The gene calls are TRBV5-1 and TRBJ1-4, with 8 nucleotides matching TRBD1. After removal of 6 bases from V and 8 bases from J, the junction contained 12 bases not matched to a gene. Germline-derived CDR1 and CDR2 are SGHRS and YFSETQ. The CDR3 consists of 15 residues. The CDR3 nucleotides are TGCGCCAGCACCTCGTTACCAGGGGGCGAAGAAAAACTGTTTTTT. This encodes CASTSLPGGEEKLFF.

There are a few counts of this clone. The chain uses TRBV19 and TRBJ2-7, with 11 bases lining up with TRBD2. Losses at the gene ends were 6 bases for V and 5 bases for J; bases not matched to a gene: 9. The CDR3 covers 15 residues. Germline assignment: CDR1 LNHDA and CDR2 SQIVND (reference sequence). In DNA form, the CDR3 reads TGTGCCAGTAGGTTCTCAGCTAGCGGGAGGCACGAGCAGTACTTC. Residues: CASRFSASGRHEQYF.

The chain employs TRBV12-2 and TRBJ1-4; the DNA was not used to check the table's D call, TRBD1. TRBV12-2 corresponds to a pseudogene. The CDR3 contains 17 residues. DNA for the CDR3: TGTGCAAGTCGCTTACCCCCTAAGGGGTCAACTAATGAAAAACTGTTTTTT. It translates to CASRLPPKGSTNEKLFF.

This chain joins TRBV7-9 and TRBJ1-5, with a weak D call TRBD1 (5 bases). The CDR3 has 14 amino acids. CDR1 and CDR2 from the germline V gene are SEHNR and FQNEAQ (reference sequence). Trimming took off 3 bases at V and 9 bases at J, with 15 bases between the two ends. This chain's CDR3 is CASSFGGWVRPQHF. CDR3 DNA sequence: TGTGCCAGCAGCTTCGGGGGGTGGGTCCGGCCCCAGCATTTT. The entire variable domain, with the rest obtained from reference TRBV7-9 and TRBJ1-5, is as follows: DTGVSQNPRHKITKRGQNVTFRCDPISEHNRLYWYRQTLGQGPEFLTYFQNEAQLEKSRLLSDRFSAERPKGSFSTLEIQRTEQGDSAMYLCASSFGGWVRPQHFGDGTRLSIL.

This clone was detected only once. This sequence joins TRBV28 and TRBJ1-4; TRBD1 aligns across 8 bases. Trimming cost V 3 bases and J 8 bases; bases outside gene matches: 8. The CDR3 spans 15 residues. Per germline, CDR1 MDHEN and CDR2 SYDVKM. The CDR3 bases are TGTGCCAGCAGTTTCCACGGACAGGGAAAAGAAAAACTGTTTTTT. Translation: CASSFHGQGKEKLFF.

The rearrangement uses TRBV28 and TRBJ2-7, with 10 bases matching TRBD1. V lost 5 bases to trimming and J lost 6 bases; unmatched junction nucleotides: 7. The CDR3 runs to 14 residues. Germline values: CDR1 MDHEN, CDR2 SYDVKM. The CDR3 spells CASSQGGQGREQYF. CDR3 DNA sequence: TGTGCCAGCAGTCAAGGGGGACAGGGGCGCGAGCAGTACTTC.

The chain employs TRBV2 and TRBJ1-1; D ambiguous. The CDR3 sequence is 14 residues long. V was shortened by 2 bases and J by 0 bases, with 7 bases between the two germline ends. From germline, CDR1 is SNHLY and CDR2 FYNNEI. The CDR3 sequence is CASSEYLVNTEAFF. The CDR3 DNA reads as TGTGCCAGCAGTGAATACTTGGTGAACACTGAAGCTTTCTTT. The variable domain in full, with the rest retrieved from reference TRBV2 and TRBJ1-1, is EPEVTQTPSHQVTQMGQEVILRCVPISNHLYFYWYRQILGQKVEFLVSFYNNEISEKSEIFDDQFSVERPDGSNFTLKIRSTKLEDSAMYFCASSEYLVNTEAFFGQGTRLTVV.

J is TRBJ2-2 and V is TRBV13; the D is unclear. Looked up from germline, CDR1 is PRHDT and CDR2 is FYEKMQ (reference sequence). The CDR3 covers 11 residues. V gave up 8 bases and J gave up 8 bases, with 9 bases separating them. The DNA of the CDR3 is TGTGCCAGCGAGGATGGGGGGGAGCTGTTTTTT. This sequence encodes CASEDGGELFF.

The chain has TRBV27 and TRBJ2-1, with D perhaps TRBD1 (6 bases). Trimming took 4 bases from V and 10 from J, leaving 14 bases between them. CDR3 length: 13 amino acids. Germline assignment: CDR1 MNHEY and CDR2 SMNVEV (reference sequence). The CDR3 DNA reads TGTGCCAGCAGTTCCTACAGGGCTGGGGAGCAGTTCTTC. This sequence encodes CASSSYRAGEQFF.

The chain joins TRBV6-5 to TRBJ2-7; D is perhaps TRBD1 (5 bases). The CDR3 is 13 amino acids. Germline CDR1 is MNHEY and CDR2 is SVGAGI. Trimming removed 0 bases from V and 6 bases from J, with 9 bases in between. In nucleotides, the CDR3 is TGTGCCAGCAGTTACTCAGGGGATAGCGAGCAGTACTTC. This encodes CASSYSGDSEQYF.

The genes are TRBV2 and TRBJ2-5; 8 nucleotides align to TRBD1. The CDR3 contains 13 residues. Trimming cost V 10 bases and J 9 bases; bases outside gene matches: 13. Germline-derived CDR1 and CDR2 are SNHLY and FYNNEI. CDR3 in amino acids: CATGGQESPAQYF. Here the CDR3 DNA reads TGTGCCACCGGGGGACAGGAAAGCCCGGCCCAGTACTTC.

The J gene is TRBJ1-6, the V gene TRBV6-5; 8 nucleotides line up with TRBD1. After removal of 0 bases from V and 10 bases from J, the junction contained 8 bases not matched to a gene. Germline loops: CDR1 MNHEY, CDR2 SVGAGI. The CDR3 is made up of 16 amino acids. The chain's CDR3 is CASSYSATGAGSPLHF. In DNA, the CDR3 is TGTGCCAGCAGTTACTCAGCGACAGGGGCTGGGTCACCCCTCCACTTT.

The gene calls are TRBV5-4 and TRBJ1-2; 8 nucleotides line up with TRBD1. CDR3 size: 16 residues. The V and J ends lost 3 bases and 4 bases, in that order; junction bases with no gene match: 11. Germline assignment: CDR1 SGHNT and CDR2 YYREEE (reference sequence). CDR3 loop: CASSWEKGTGPYGYTF. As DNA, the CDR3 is TGTGCCAGCAGCTGGGAGAAGGGGACAGGCCCCTATGGCTACACCTTC.

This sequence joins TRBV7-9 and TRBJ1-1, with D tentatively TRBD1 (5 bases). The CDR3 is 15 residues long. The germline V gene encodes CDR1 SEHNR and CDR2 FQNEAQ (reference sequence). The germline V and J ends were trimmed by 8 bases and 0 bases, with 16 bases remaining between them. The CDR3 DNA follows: TGTGCCAGCGGGGGAGGAAAGCTAATGAACACTGAAGCTTTCTTT. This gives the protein CASGGGKLMNTEAFF.

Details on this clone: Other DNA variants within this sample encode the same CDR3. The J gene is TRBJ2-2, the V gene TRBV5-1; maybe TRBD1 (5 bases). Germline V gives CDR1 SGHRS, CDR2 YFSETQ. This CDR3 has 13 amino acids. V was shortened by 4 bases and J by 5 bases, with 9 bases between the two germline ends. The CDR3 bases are TGCGCCAGCAGCGCCCAGGGAACCGGGGAGCTGTTTTTT. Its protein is CASSAQGTGELFF.

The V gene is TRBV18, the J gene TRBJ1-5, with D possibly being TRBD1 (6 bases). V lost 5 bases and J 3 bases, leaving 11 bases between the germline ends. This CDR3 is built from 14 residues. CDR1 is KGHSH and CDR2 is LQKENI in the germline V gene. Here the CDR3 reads CASSRGGDNQPQHF. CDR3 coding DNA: TGTGCCAGCTCAAGGGGGGGCGACAATCAGCCCCAGCATTTT.